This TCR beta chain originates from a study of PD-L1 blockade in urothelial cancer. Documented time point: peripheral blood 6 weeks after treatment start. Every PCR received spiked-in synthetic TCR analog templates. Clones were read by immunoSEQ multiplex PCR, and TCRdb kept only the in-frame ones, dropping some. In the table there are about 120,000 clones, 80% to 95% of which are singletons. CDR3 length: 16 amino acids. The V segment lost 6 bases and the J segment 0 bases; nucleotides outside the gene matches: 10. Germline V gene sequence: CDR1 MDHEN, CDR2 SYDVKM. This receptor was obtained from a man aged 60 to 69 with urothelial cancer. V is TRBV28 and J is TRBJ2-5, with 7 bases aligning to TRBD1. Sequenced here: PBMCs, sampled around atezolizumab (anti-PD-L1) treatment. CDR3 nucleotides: TGTGCCAGCAGACTCCTCGGGACAGCTTACCAAGAGACCCAGTACTTC. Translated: CASRLLGTAYQETQYF.